This entry lists 21 T cell receptor beta chains sequenced from one sample in a study of T cells in tuberculosis. The repertoire was sequenced with immunoSEQ multiplex PCR; TCRdb's copy has only in-frame clones and lacks some. The table includes tens of thousands of clones, approximately 90% detected once. Input material: PBMCs. Receptors originate from a donor aged 10 to 29 with latent tuberculosis or without tuberculosis infection.

V and J are TRBV9 and TRBJ2-7; a weak D match, TRBD1 (5 bases). Germline V lookup: CDR1 SGDLS, CDR2 YYNGEE. The CDR3 runs 14 residues. V gave up 3 bases and J gave up 6 bases, with 16 bases separating them. The CDR3 region has the DNA TGTGCCAGCAGCGCAAACCCCTCGACAGCCGAGCAGTACTTC. Encoded protein: CASSANPSTAEQYF.

This chain joins TRBV15 and TRBJ1-2; no definite D call. Germline lookup yields CDR1 LNHNV and CDR2 YYDKDF (reference sequence). V lost 0 bases to trimming and J lost 6 bases, with 20 bases between them. This CDR3 spans 17 amino acids. CDR3 amino acids: CATSRDNPPGRVHGYTF. The CDR3 DNA is TGTGCCACCAGCAGAGATAACCCACCCGGGAGGGTACATGGCTACACCTTC.

The J gene is TRBJ1-2, the V gene TRBV7-9, with a weak D call TRBD1 (6 bases). Germline CDR1 and CDR2: SEHNR and FQNEAQ (reference sequence). Trimming took off 11 bases at V and 8 bases at J, with 21 bases between the two ends. CDR3 length equals 13 residues. CDR3: CAAGTTLLLGYTF. The CDR3 region has the DNA TGTGCCGCAGGGACAACCCTCCTATTAGGCTACACCTTC.

In DNA form, the CDR3 reads TGTGCCAGCAGCGTAGCAGCAGGGTCCCCCTACGAGCAGTACTTC. Amino acid sequence: CASSVAAGSPYEQYF. This chain connects TRBV9 to TRBJ2-7, with D perhaps matching TRBD1 (5 bases). V was clipped by 0 bases and J by 2 bases, with 12 bases between them. This CDR3 comprises 15 residues. Germline V gene lookup returns CDR1 SGDLS and CDR2 YYNGEE.

This chain links TRBV28 with TRBJ1-2; TRBD1 agrees at 8 bases. The CDR3 loop spans 14 amino acids. With 11 bases clipped from V and 10 bases from J, the junction kept 18 bases outside the gene matches. Germline lookup yields CDR1 MDHEN and CDR2 SYDVKM. DNA of the CDR3: TGTGCCTCTTTTTCCCCCGGGACAGGTCTCGACTACACCTTC. The encoded protein is CASFSPGTGLDYTF.

V gene TRBV11-2 combines with J gene TRBJ1-3; 7 positions match TRBD1. Germline V CDR1 and CDR2: SGHAT, FQNNGV. CDR3 length equals 18 residues. V was pared by 0 bases and J by 0 bases, with 8 bases of the junction left unmatched. Here the CDR3 DNA reads TGTGCCAGCAGCTTAGATTTACGCAGGGGGAGCTCTGGAAACACCATATATTTT. Its translation is CASSLDLRRGSSGNTIYF.

V usage is TRBV19 and J usage is TRBJ1-2, with a tentative D call TRBD1 (6 bases). The length of the CDR3 is 15 residues. Trimming cost V 4 bases and J 6 bases, with 18 bases left between them. The germline CDR1 and CDR2 sequences are LNHDA and SQIVND (reference sequence). The CDR3 coding sequence is TGTGCCAGTAGTAGGCAGAACAGGGAGCGGAATGGCTACACCTTC. This translates into CASSRQNRERNGYTF.

The V and J genes are TRBV25-1 and TRBJ1-1; 9 bases align to TRBD1. CDR3 length: 16 amino acids. Germline trimming cut 5 bases from V and 5 bases from J; bases unmatched to any gene: 12. Germline-derived CDR1 and CDR2 are MGHDK and SYGVNS. The CDR3 reads CASSPYMTGGGTEAFF. CDR3 coding DNA: TGTGCCAGCAGTCCATACATGACAGGGGGAGGGACTGAAGCTTTCTTT.

DNA for the CDR3: TGTGCCAGCAGCCTTGGCCAGGGGCAAGAGCAGTACTTC. It yields the protein CASSLGQGQEQYF. This sequence joins TRBV27 and TRBJ2-7, with D maybe TRBD1 (6 bases). The germline V gene has CDR1 MNHEY and CDR2 SMNVEV (reference sequence). This CDR3 comprises 13 residues. V was pared by 6 bases and J by 7 bases, with 16 bases between.

This clone was detected a few times. This chain connects TRBV4-3 to TRBJ1-1, with unresolved D. CDR3 length equals 14 residues. Trimming shortened V by 3 bases and J by 5 bases, and 13 bases separated the two germline ends. From germline, CDR1 is LGHNA and CDR2 YSLEER. The CDR3 sequence: CASSQNGLGTEAFF. In DNA, the CDR3 is TGCGCCAGCAGCCAGAACGGACTGGGGACTGAAGCTTTCTTT.

Only one count was recorded for this clone. This rearrangement joins TRBV6-5 to TRBJ2-5, with TRBD1 as a possible D gene (6 bases). Per germline, CDR1 MNHEY and CDR2 SVGAGI. The CDR3 length is 14 residues. V was pared by 5 bases and J by 4 bases, with 14 bases between. CDR3 protein: CASSEQTGGETQYF. DNA for the CDR3: TGTGCCAGCAGTGAGCAGACAGGCGGAGAGACCCAGTACTTC.

The chain couples TRBV6-5 to TRBJ2-5, with 14 bases identical to TRBD2. V gave up 3 bases and J gave up 4 bases; unmatched junction bases: 4. The CDR3 sequence is 16 residues long. Germline V CDR1 and CDR2: MNHEY, SVGAGI. CDR3 protein: CASSYPGLAGVETQYF. CDR3 DNA: TGTGCCAGCAGTTATCCGGGACTAGCGGGGGTAGAGACCCAGTACTTC.

The rearrangement links TRBV30 to TRBJ1-4; no clear D gene. The V and J ends lost 3 bases and 5 bases respectively, with 16 bases between them. The CDR3 length is 15 residues. The V gene's germline CDR1 is GTSNPN and CDR2 SVGIG (reference sequence). In DNA form, the CDR3 reads TGTGCCTGGAGCCTACCGGAGTTAACAAATGAAAAACTGTTTTTT. Residues: CAWSLPELTNEKLFF. Full variable domain (outside the CDR3, taken from reference TRBV30 and TRBJ1-4): SQTIHQWPATLVQPVGSPLSLECTVEGTSNPNLYWYRQAAGRGLQLLFYSVGIGQISSEVPQNLSASRPQDRQFILSSKKLLLSDSGFYLCAWSLPELTNEKLFFGSGTQLSVL.

This chain links TRBV7-9 with TRBJ2-7, with 10 bases matching TRBD1. V trimming: 6 bases; J trimming: 3 bases; junction bases outside the gene matches: 5. The V gene's germline CDR1 is SEHNR and CDR2 FQNEAQ (reference sequence). The CDR3 totals 14 residues. CDR3 in DNA: TGTGCCAGCAGTTTCCGGGACAGGGGCTACGAGCAGTACTTC. Its protein product is CASSFRDRGYEQYF.

This chain connects TRBV4-1 to TRBJ2-4; a possible D gene is TRBD1 (5 bases). V dropped 3 bases and J dropped 1 base, with 19 bases sitting between them. Per germline, CDR1 MGHRA and CDR2 YSYEKL. The CDR3 has 18 residues. CDR3 bases: TGCGCCAGCAGCCATAAGGACACATACGTCTTCGCCAAAAACATTCAGTACTTC. Translation: CASSHKDTYVFAKNIQYF.

The V gene is TRBV28, the J gene TRBJ1-4, with 9 bases that match TRBD1. V dropped 5 bases and J dropped 7; count of bases not matched to a gene: 11. The CDR3 length is 16 residues. Germline V gene data show CDR1 as MDHEN and CDR2 as SYDVKM. The CDR3 DNA reads TGTGCCAGCAGTCAAAATCCGGGACAGGGCGCTGAAAAACTGTTTTTT. Protein product: CASSQNPGQGAEKLFF.

This sequence joins TRBV9 and TRBJ2-5; 7 nucleotides line up with TRBD2. Germline V gene sequence: CDR1 SGDLS, CDR2 YYNGEE. The CDR3 has 15 amino acids. With V trimmed by 0 bases and J by 5 bases, 7 bases remained unmatched. The CDR3 here is CASSVDRGGRETQYF. CDR3 DNA: TGTGCCAGCAGCGTAGACCGCGGGGGTCGGGAGACCCAGTACTTC.

V and J are TRBV28 and TRBJ2-7, with 8 bases that match TRBD2. The CDR3 has 15 amino acids. V trimming: 2 bases; J trimming: 0 bases; junction bases outside the gene matches: 3. From germline, CDR1 is MDHEN and CDR2 SYDVKM. CDR3 loop: CASSLAGGRSYEQYF. As DNA, the CDR3 is TGTGCCAGCAGTTTAGCGGGGGGACGCTCCTACGAGCAGTACTTC.

This clone was detected only once. V and J are TRBV5-6 and TRBJ1-2; D is uncertain. The CDR3 consists of 15 residues. V shed 0 bases and J shed 4 bases, with 13 bases lying between them. Germline V lookup: CDR1 SGHDT, CDR2 YYEEEE. In DNA form, the CDR3 reads TGTGCCAGCAGCTTGGCCAATGGCGGCTTCTATGGCTACACCTTC. It encodes CASSLANGGFYGYTF.

The DNA of the CDR3 is TGTGCCAGCAGTTACACAGGGGTTCGGCAAGCTTTCTTT. This codes for CASSYTGVRQAFF. The chain recombines TRBV6-6 with TRBJ1-1, with TRBD1 matching over 7 bases. Trimming removed 2 bases from V and 9 bases from J; junction bases left unmatched: 6. CDR1 MNHNY and CDR2 SVGAGI come from the germline V gene (reference sequence). The CDR3 consists of 13 residues.

The chain links TRBV7-9 to TRBJ2-6, with 7 bases fitting TRBD1. The CDR3 extends over 17 amino acids. Germline V gene lookup returns CDR1 SEHNR and CDR2 FQNEAQ (reference sequence). The V segment lost 5 bases and the J segment 0 bases; nucleotides outside the gene matches: 7. The CDR3 bases are TGTGCCAGCAGCCCTAGGGGGACAGTCTCTGGGGCCAACGTCCTGACTTTC. It yields the protein CASSPRGTVSGANVLTF.